Following are 25 T cell receptor beta chains from one sample sequenced in a study of T-cell memory formation after mild COVID-19. MiXCR, run by TCRdb on the 5' RACE reads, gives a single entry per CDR3 protein. The table lists approximately 150,000 distinct CDR3 sequences, roughly 15% of them singletons, with roughly an eighth in the top ten. The sample taken for sequencing was PBMCs or a T cell subset sorted from them (not recorded which). The receptors derive from an adult woman who had mild COVID-19 (a few samples of this study predate the infection). Cell type and time point are not known.

This clonotype has a handful of counts. This chain links TRBV9 with TRBJ2-4; 8 positions agree with TRBD1. Germline loops: CDR1 SGDLS, CDR2 YYNGEE. The length of the CDR3 is 14 residues. V lost 1 base to trimming and J lost 6 bases; unmatched junction nucleotides: 3. In nucleotides, the CDR3 is TGTGCCAGCAGCGTAACAGGGGGTACAAACATTCAGTACTTC. Translation gives CASSVTGGTNIQYF.

This clonotype has more than one count but fewer than ten. This rearrangement joins TRBV19 to TRBJ1-1; D gene ambiguous. Germline V gene sequence: CDR1 LNHDA, CDR2 SQIVND (reference sequence). The length of the CDR3 is 16 residues. V was pared by 5 bases and J by 0 bases, with 16 bases between. Here the CDR3 DNA reads TGTGCCAGTAGTCCGCACGGGCGGGTTCTGAACACTGAAGCTTTCTTT. It specifies CASSPHGRVLNTEAFF.

This clonotype was counted only a few times. V gene TRBV7-2 combines with J gene TRBJ1-4; 8 bases line up with TRBD1. J gave up 7 bases and V 4 bases, and 5 bases lay outside the gene matches. The germline V gene encodes CDR1 SGHTA and CDR2 FQGNSA. CDR3 length: 14 residues. In DNA form, the CDR3 reads TGTGCCAGCAGCTCCGACAGGGGAAGTGAAAAACTGTTTTTT. As protein: CASSSDRGSEKLFF.

The chain has TRBV4-1 and TRBJ1-2; D possibly corresponds to TRBD1 (5 bases). Germline CDR1 and CDR2: MGHRA and YSYEKL. The CDR3 runs 15 residues. V dropped 0 bases and J dropped 6 bases, with 14 bases sitting between them. This CDR3 reads CASSQDLMGTNGYTF. CDR3 in DNA: TGCGCCAGCAGCCAAGATTTGATGGGGACTAATGGCTACACCTTC.

This clonotype has a handful of counts. The genes are TRBV11-3 and TRBJ1-2, with D unclear. The V end was cut by 3 bases, the J end by 4 bases, with 15 bases between. Germline CDR1 is SGHNT and CDR2 is YENEEA. The CDR3 length is 15 residues. The DNA for the CDR3 is TGTGCCAGCAGCTTGGACCCGGTCGGTGGCTATGGCTACACCTTC. The encoded protein is CASSLDPVGGYGYTF.

There are a few counts of this clonotype. The rearrangement joins TRBV12-3 or TRBV12-4 to TRBJ2-2; 13 nucleotides match TRBD2. The CDR3 has 21 residues. The J segment lost 1 base and the V segment lost 4 bases, leaving 15 bases of the junction unmatched. The chain's CDR3 is CASSSRPPGLAGAGNTGELFF. For the CDR3, the DNA is TGTGCCAGCAGTTCCCGCCCCCCCGGACTAGCGGGAGCTGGGAACACCGGGGAGCTGTTTTTT.

In its sample, this clonotype was seen a few times. The chain uses TRBV21-1 and TRBJ1-2. TRBV21-1 is deemed a pseudogene. The CDR3 sequence is 16 residues long. The CDR3 DNA sequence: TGTGCCAGCAGCAAAATTTTCACAGTCAGAGATTATGGCTACACCTTC. Translation gives CASSKIFTVRDYGYTF.

In this sample, this clonotype turned up a few times. The chain recombines TRBV7-9 with TRBJ1-1, with D possibly TRBD1 on 5 matching bases. Trimming stripped 3 bases from V and 1 base from J, with 12 bases between. Germline-derived CDR1 and CDR2 are SEHNR and FQNEAQ (reference sequence). The CDR3 length is 15 residues. Here the CDR3 DNA reads TGTGCCAGCAGCTTGTGGAGGGGCGCGAACACTGAAGCTTTCTTT. Translated, it gives CASSLWRGANTEAFF.

This sequence joins TRBV5-1 and TRBJ1-1; D is ambiguous. CDR3 length equals 14 residues. V was cut by 0 bases and J by 3 bases, with 9 bases left in between. Germline-derived CDR1 and CDR2 are SGHRS and YFSETQ. The chain's CDR3 is CASSLEPGDTEAFF. The CDR3 DNA follows: TGCGCCAGCAGCTTGGAACCCGGGGACACTGAAGCTTTCTTT.

The chain recombines TRBV12-3 or TRBV12-4 with TRBJ2-1; 11 bases are shared with TRBD2. The CDR3 spans 14 residues. Trimming at V came to 3 bases and at J to 8 bases, leaving 3 bases not matched to a gene. The CDR3 nucleotides are TGTGCCAGCAGTTTTAGCGGGAGGGCCGATGAGCAGTTCTTC. Translating gives CASSFSGRADEQFF.

As for this clonotype: Germline is not matched at one junction end, which may reflect a read error. The V and J genes are TRBV7-9 and TRBJ2-1, with D unresolved. CDR1 is SEHNR, CDR2 FQNEAQ, per germline (reference sequence). This CDR3 contains 9 residues. This CDR3 is CASSLPPAF. Here the CDR3 DNA reads TGTGCCAGCAGCCTCCCCCCTGCTTTC.

This clonotype was seen a handful of times. V is TRBV12-3 or TRBV12-4 and J is TRBJ2-4, with 8 bases that match TRBD1. The CDR3 is 17 amino acids. V shed 4 bases and J 0 bases; nucleotides not matched to a gene: 8. CDR3 sequence (DNA): TGTGCCAGCAGTTCCCCCGACAGGGGACTAGCCAAAAACATTCAGTACTTC. Translating gives CASSSPDRGLAKNIQYF.

This chain joins TRBV9 and TRBJ2-1; D gene ambiguous. Germline values: CDR1 SGDLS, CDR2 YYNGEE. Deletions cut 2 bases from V and 0 bases from J, with 12 bases between. This CDR3 region has 16 residues. CDR3 sequence reads: CASSVTAPSSYNEQFF. The CDR3 DNA follows: TGTGCCAGCAGCGTTACAGCACCAAGCTCCTACAATGAGCAGTTCTTC.

The chain joins TRBV27 to TRBJ2-1; 13 positions agree with TRBD2. The CDR3 is 15 residues long. V lost 4 bases and J lost 13; bases outside the gene matches: 10. Germline V gene lookup returns CDR1 MNHEY and CDR2 SMNVEV (reference sequence). CDR3 sequence (DNA): TGTGCCAGCAGTTCGGGACTAGCGGGGCGTAAGAGACAGTTCTTC. Protein product: CASSSGLAGRKRQFF.

V usage is TRBV11-2 and J usage is TRBJ2-7, with no clear D. Germline CDR1 is SGHAT and CDR2 is FQNNGV. The CDR3 is 14 residues long. Trimming took off 0 bases at V and 0 bases at J, with 6 bases between the two ends. Here the CDR3 reads CASSLDRNSYEQYF. CDR3 coding DNA: TGTGCCAGCAGCTTAGACAGGAACTCCTACGAGCAGTACTTC.

The J gene is TRBJ2-4, the V gene TRBV6-1; the D gene could be TRBD1 or TRBD2 (5 bases each). This CDR3 comprises 13 residues. Germline CDR1 reads MNHNS; CDR2 reads SASEGT. V was cut by 1 base and J by 9 bases, with 10 bases left in between. The CDR3: CASSEEGSTIQYF. CDR3 nucleotides: TGTGCCAGCAGTGAAGAGGGGAGTACCATTCAGTACTTC.

The V gene is TRBV20-1, the J gene TRBJ2-7; 13 bases are shared with TRBD2. Looked up from germline, CDR1 is DFQATT and CDR2 is SNEGSKA (reference sequence). Trimming at V came to 6 bases and at J to 2 bases, leaving 4 bases not matched to a gene. This CDR3 contains 14 residues. The CDR3 DNA is TGCAGTGCACGAACTAGCGGGAGGGCCTACGAGCAGTACTTC. The encoded protein is CSARTSGRAYEQYF.

On this clonotype: Possible read error: a much larger clone is one base away. J is TRBJ2-4 and V is TRBV27; a weak D match, TRBD1 (5 bases). The CDR3 loop spans 14 amino acids. Between the trimmed V and J ends, which lost 4 bases and 13 bases, there was a span of 20 bases. Germline CDR1 MNHEY, CDR2 SMNVEV (reference sequence). CDR3: CASSSTVGASNQYF. In DNA form, the CDR3 reads TGTGCCAGCAGTTCGACAGTGGGCGCGTCTAACCAGTACTTC.

This clonotype was seen a few times. This chain links TRBV29-1 with TRBJ2-3; no clear D gene. V was clipped by 4 bases and J by 4 bases, with 3 bases between them. This CDR3 region has 10 residues. Germline CDR1 and CDR2: SQVTM and ANQGSEA. The CDR3 nucleotides read TGCAGCGTTGGGGCAGATACGCAGTATTTT. Its translation: CSVGADTQYF.

The CDR3 reads CASSTANRGLLNTEAFF. The CDR3 DNA reads as TGTGCCAGCAGCACCGCGAACAGGGGCCTACTCAACACTGAAGCTTTCTTT. The chain links TRBV7-9 to TRBJ1-1, with TRBD1 identical over 7 bases. The junction had 14 bases not matched to a gene; V was cut back by 5 bases and J by 2 bases. The CDR3 consists of 17 residues. CDR1 is SEHNR, CDR2 FQNEAQ, per germline (reference sequence).

This clonotype was counted between two and nine times. The rearrangement joins TRBV7-9 to TRBJ2-7; D is undetermined. Trimming took 2 bases from V and 0 from J, leaving 8 bases between them. The CDR3 loop spans 14 amino acids. Germline CDR1 is SEHNR and CDR2 is FQNEAQ (reference sequence). The CDR3 reads CASSLSLSSYEQYF. The CDR3 DNA sequence: TGTGCCAGCAGCTTATCTCTAAGCTCCTACGAGCAGTACTTC.

The chain couples TRBV7-8 to TRBJ2-7; D remains unclear. The CDR3 has 14 amino acids. V lost 4 bases, J lost 4 bases, and 14 bases lay in between. Germline V gene sequence: CDR1 SGHVS, CDR2 FQNEAQ. The chain's CDR3 is CASSSPEAFYEQYF. CDR3 sequence (DNA): TGTGCCAGCAGCTCTCCAGAGGCCTTTTACGAGCAGTACTTC.

This chain connects TRBV6-6 to TRBJ2-7; 11 bases map to TRBD2. V lost 0 bases to trimming and J lost 0 bases; unmatched junction nucleotides: 7. This CDR3 contains 18 residues. Germline CDR1 MNHNY, CDR2 SVGAGI (reference sequence). The CDR3 protein is CASSYSQAGTSGSYEQYF. The CDR3 DNA follows: TGTGCCAGCAGTTACTCGCAAGCCGGGACTAGCGGCTCCTACGAGCAGTACTTC.

There are a few counts of this clonotype. This chain uses TRBV21-1 with TRBJ2-2; the table assigns TRBD1, which was not confirmed against the DNA. TRBV21-1 is an annotated pseudogene. The CDR3 contains 16 residues. This CDR3 reads CASSIRRGTYTGELFF. For the CDR3, the DNA is TGTGCCAGCAGCATTAGGAGGGGGACCTACACCGGGGAGCTGTTTTTT.

The chain is built from TRBV28 and TRBJ2-3; D remains ambiguous. Germline values: CDR1 MDHEN, CDR2 SYDVKM. The CDR3 length is 15 residues. Between the trimmed V and J ends, which lost 2 bases and 3 bases, there was a span of 12 bases. The CDR3 sequence: CASSLPLSRTDTQYF. CDR3 nucleotides: TGTGCCAGCAGTTTACCCCTCTCAAGGACAGATACGCAGTATTTT. The entire variable domain, with the rest obtained from reference TRBV28 and TRBJ2-3, is as follows: DVKVTQSSRYLVKRTGEKVFLECVQDMDHENMFWYRQDPGLGLRLIYFSYDVKMKEKGDIPEGYSVSREKKERFSLILESASTNQTSMYLCASSLPLSRTDTQYFGPGTRLTVL.